This record concerns one T cell receptor beta chain sequence. This specimen comes from a study of blood T cell repertoires in COVID-19. Looking at the study overall: Italy, Spain and the United States were the sources of the convalescent and acute COVID-19 samples. Nucleic acid was either cDNA or gDNA, and it came from T cells, B-cell-depleted T cells, or PBMCs.

V was shortened by 5 bases and J by 0 bases, with 12 bases between the two germline ends. Germline V gene lookup returns CDR1 SGHRS and CDR2 YFSETQ. CDR3 length: 15 amino acids. Original analysis: Amplification with reference gene primers provided the estimates of nucleated cell counts. TCRdb keeps only in-frame clones here, not all; method: immunoSEQ multiplex PCR. V, J and clone size are those of that table, while D and trimming were read from the DNA. The repertoire holds fewer than 110,000 clones, approximately 84% seen once, with around 12% in the top ten. The sequencing sample was made of peripheral blood. The TCR comes from a human donor in a cohort sampled during active COVID-19. The V gene is TRBV5-1, the J gene TRBJ2-1; weak D call: TRBD2 (6 bases). For the CDR3, the DNA is TGCGCCAGCAGGAGGGCGGGGAGCTCCTACAATGAGCAGTTCTTC. It yields the protein CASRRAGSSYNEQFF.